This T cell receptor beta chain stems from a study of blood T cell repertoires in COVID-19. The protocol was immunoSEQ multiplex PCR, while the TCRdb copy is restricted to in-frame clones and leaves out a portion. The top ten clones hold 0.85% to 1.3% of a sample with about 350,000 clones, 85% to 90% of them seen once. The CDR3 loop spans 13 amino acids. V dropped 6 bases and J dropped 1 base, with 10 bases sitting between them. CDR1 and CDR2 (germline): MDHEN, SYDVKM. This sequence was found in a woman aged 25-40 years who had been exposed to COVID-19. The specimen sequenced was PBMCs or T cells enriched from blood (not recorded which). The rearrangement links TRBV28 to TRBJ2-7; D not resolved. CDR3 residues: CASRLGGSYEQYF. CDR3 coding DNA: TGTGCCAGCAGGCTAGGCGGATCCTACGAGCAGTACTTC.